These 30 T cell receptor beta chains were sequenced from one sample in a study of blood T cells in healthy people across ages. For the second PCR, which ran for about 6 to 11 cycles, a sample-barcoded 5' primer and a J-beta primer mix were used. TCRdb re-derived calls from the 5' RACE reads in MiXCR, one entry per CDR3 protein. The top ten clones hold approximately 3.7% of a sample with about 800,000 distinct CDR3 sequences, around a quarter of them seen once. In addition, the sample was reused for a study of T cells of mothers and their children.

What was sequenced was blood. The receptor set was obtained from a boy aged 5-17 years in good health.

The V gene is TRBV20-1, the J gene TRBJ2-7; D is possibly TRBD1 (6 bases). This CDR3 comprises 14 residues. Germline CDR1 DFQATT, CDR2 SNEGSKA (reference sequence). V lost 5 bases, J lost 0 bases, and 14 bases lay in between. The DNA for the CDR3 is TGCAGTGCTCCCCGGGACACCAGCTCCTACGAGCAGTACTTC. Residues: CSAPRDTSSYEQYF.

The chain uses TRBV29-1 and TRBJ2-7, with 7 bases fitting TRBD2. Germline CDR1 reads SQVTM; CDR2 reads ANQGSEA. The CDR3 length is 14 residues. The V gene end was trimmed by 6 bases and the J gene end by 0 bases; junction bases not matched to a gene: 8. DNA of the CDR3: TGCAGCGTAGACGCTAGCGGTAGCTCCTACGAGCAGTACTTC. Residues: CSVDASGSSYEQYF.

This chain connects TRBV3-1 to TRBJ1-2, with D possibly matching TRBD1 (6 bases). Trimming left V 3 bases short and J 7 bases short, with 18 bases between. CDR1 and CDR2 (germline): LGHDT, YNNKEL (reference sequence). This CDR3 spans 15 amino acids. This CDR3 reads CASSQGYRAGCGYTF. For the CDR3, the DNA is TGTGCCAGCAGCCAGGGGTACAGGGCTGGCTGTGGCTACACCTTC.

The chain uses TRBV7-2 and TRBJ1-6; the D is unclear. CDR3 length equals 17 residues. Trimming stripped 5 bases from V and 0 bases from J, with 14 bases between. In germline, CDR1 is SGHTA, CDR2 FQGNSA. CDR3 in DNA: TGTGCCAGCAGCCTTTCCCGCCCAAGCTCCTATAATTCACCCCTCCACTTT. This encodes CASSLSRPSSYNSPLHF.

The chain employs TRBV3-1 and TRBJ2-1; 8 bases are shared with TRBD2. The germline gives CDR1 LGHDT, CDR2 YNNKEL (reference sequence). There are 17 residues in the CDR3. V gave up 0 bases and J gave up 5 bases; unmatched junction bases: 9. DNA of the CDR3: TGTGCCAGCAGCCAAGATCTGCCCAGCGGGGGCGACAATGAGCAGTTCTTC. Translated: CASSQDLPSGGDNEQFF.

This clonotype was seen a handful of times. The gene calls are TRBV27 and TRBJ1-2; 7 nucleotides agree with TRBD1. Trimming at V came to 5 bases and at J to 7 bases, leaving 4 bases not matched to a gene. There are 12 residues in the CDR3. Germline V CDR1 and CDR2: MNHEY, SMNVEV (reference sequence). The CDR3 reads CASSHPGGGYTF. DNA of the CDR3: TGTGCCAGCAGTCATCCAGGGGGTGGCTACACCTTC.

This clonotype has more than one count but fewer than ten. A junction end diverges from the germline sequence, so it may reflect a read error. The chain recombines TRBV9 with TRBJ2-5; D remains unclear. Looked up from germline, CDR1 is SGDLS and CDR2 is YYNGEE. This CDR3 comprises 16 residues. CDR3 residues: CASSVAPVHYQGTQYF. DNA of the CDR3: TGTGCCAGCAGCGTAGCCCCAGTCCATTACCAAGGGACCCAGTACTTC.

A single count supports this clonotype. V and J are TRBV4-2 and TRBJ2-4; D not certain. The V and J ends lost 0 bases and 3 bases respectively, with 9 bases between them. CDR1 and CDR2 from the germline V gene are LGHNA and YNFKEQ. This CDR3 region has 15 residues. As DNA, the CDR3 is TGTGCCAGCAGCCAAGAAGGGTCGGTCAAAAACATTCAGTACTTC. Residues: CASSQEGSVKNIQYF.

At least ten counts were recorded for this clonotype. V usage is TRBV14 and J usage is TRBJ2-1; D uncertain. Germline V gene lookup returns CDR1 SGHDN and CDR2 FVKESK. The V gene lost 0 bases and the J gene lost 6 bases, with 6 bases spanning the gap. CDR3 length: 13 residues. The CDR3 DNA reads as TGTGCCAGCAGCCAAGATCTCGGCAATGAGCAGTTCTTC. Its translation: CASSQDLGNEQFF.

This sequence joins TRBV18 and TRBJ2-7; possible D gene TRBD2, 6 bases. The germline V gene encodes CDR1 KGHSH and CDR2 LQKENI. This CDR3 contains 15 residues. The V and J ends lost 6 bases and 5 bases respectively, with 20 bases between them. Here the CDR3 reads CASSLGQGGQNEQYF. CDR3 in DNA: TGTGCCAGCTCTTTAGGGCAGGGAGGTCAAAACGAGCAGTACTTC. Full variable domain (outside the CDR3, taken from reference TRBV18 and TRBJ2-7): NAGVMQNPRHLVRRRGQEARLRCSPMKGHSHVYWYRQLPEEGLKFMVYLQKENIIDESGMPKERFSAEFPKEGPSILRIQQVVRGDSAAYFCASSLGQGGQNEQYFGPGTRLTVT.

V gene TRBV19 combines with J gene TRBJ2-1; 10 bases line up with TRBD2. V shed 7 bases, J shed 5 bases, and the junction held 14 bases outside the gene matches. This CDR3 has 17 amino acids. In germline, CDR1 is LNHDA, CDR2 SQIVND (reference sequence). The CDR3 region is CASNPLDRGLANNEQFF. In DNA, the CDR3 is TGTGCCAGTAATCCCCTAGATCGGGGACTAGCGAACAATGAGCAGTTCTTC.

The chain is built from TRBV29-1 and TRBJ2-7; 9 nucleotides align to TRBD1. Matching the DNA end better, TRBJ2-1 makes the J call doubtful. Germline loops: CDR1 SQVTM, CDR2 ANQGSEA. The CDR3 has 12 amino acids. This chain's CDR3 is CSVRGTGREQFF. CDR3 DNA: TGCAGCGTTCGGGGGACAGGGCGAGAGCAGTTCTTC.

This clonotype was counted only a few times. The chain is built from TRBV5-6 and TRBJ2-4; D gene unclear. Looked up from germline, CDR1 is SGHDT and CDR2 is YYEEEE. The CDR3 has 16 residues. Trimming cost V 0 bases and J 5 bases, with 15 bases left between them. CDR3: CASSLAACIGENIQYF. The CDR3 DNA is TGTGCCAGCAGCTTGGCCGCTTGTATCGGCGAAAACATTCAGTACTTC.

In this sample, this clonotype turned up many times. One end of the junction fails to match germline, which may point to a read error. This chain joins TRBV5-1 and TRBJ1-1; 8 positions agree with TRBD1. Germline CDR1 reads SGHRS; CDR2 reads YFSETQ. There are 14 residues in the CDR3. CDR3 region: CASSLGQGGTEAFF. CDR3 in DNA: TGTGCCAGCAGCCTTGGACAGGGAGGGACTGAAGCTTTCTTT.

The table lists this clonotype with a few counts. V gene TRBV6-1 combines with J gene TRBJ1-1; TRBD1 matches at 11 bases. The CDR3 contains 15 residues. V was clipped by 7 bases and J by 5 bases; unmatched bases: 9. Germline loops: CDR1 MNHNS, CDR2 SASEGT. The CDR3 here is CASTPKGTGGTEAFF. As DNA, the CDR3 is TGTGCCAGCACACCTAAGGGGACAGGGGGAACTGAAGCTTTCTTT.

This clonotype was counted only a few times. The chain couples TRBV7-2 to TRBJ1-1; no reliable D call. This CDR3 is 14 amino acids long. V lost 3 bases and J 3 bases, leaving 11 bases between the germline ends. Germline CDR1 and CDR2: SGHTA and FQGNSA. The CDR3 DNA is TGTGCCAGCAGCTTTGAGGCACACTACACTGAAGCTTTCTTT. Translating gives CASSFEAHYTEAFF.

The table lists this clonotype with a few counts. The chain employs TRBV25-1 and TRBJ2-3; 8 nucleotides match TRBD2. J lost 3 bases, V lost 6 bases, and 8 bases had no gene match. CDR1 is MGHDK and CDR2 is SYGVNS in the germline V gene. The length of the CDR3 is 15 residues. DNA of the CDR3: TGTGCCAGCAGGGAGGCGGGGGGCGATACAGATACGCAGTATTTT. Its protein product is CASREAGGDTDTQYF.

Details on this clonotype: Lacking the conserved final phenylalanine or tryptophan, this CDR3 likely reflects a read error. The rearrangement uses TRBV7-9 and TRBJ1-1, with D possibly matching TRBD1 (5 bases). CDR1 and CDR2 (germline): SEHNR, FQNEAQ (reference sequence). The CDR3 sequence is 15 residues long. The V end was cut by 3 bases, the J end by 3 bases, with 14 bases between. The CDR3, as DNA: TGTGCCAGCAGCTTTACCAGGGCTTCGGACACTGAAGCTTTCCTT. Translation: CASSFTRASDTEAFL.

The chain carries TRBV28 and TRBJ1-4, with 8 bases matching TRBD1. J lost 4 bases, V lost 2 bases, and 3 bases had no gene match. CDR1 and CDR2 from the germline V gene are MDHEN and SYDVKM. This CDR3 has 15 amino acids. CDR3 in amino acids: CASSLQGAGNEKLFF. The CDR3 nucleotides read TGTGCCAGCAGTTTACAGGGGGCCGGTAATGAAAAACTGTTTTTT.

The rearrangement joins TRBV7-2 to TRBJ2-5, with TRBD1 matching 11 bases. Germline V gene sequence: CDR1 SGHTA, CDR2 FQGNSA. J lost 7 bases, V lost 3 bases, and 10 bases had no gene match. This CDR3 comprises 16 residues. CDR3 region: CASSFYRTGGRGTQYF. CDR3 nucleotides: TGTGCCAGCAGCTTCTATCGGACAGGGGGCCGGGGGACCCAGTACTTC.

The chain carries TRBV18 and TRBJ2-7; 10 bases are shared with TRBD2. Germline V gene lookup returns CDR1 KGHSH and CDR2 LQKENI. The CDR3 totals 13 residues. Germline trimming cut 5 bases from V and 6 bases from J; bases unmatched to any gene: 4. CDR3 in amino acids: CASSSASGSEQYF. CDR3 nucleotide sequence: TGTGCCAGCTCATCAGCTAGCGGGAGCGAGCAGTACTTC.

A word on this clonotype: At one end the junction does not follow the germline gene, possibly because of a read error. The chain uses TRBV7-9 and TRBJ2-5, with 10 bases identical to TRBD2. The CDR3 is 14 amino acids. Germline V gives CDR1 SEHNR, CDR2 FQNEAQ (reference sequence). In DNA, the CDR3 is TGTGCCAGCAGCTTAGGGCCCCTAGCGGGAGTGGAGTTCTTC. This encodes CASSLGPLAGVEFF.

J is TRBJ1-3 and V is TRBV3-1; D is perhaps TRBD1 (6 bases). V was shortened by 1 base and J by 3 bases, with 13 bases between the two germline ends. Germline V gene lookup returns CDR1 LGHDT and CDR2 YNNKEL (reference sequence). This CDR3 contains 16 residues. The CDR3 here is CASSQGTAARGNTIYF. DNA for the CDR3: TGTGCCAGCAGCCAAGGGACAGCGGCCCGTGGAAACACCATATATTTT.

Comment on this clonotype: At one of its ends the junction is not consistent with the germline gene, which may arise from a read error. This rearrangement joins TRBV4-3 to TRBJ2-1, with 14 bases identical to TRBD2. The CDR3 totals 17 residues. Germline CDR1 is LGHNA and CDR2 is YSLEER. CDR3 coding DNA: TGCGTCAGCAGCCAGTCGGGGACTAGCGGGAGTAAAAATGAGCAGTTCTTC. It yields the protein CVSSQSGTSGSKNEQFF.

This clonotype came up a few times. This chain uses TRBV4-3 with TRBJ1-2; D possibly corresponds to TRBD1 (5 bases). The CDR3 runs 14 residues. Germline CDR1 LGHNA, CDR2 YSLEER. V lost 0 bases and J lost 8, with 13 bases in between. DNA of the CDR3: TGCGCCAGCAGCCAAGACAGGGACGGATGGGGCTACACCTTC. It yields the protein CASSQDRDGWGYTF.

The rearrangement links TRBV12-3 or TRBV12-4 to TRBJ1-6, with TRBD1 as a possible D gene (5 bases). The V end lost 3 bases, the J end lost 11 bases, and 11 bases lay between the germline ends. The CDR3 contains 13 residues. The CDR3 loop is CASSFVRGTPLHF. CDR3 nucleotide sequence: TGTGCCAGCAGTTTCGTAAGGGGTACACCCCTCCACTTT.

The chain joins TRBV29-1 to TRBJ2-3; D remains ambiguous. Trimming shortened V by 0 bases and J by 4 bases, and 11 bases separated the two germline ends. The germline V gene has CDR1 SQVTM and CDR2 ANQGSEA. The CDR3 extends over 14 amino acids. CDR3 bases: TGCAGCGTTGAAGATGGGCGAAAGGCAGATACGCAGTATTTT. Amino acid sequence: CSVEDGRKADTQYF.

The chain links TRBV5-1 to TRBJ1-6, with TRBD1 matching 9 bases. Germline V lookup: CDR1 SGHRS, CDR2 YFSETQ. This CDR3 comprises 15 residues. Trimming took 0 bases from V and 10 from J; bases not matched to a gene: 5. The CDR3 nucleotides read TGCGCCAGCAGCTTGGGGGGACAGGGACACTCACCCCTCCACTTT. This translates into CASSLGGQGHSPLHF.

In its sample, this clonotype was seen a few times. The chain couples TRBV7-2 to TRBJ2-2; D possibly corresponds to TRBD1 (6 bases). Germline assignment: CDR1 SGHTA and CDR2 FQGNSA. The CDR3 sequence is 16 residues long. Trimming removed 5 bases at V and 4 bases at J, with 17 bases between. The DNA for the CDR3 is TGTGCCAGCAGCCCGATAGGGGGACCGCTCACCGGGGAGCTGTTTTTT. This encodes CASSPIGGPLTGELFF.

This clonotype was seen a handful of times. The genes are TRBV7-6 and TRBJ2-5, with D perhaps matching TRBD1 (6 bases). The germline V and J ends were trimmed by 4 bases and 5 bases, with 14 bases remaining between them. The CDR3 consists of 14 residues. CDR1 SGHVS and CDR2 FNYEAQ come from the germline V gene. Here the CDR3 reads CASSYSGRGETQYF. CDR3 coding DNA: TGTGCCAGCAGCTATTCGGGAAGGGGGGAGACCCAGTACTTC.